These 7 T cell receptor beta chains came from one sample sequenced in a study of human T cells and chemical hapten exposure. Each CDR3 protein gets one entry after TCRdb re-called the RACE reads with MiXCR. The profile shows about 400,000 distinct CDR3 sequences, about 6% of them singletons. Time point: patch test 2, 6 weeks after DPC sensitization. Treatment: therapeutic diphenylcyclopropenone sensitization with weekly scalp DPC. The source was whole blood, collected in connection with sensitization to the hapten diphenylcyclopropenone (DPC). These receptors were collected from a woman younger than 30 with alopecia areata. Some clones in this sample may be carry-over from other donors' samples.

The DNA of the CDR3 is TGTGCCAGCACCTTCGACAGGCTCGTCGGGGAGCTGTTTTTT. This gives the protein CASTFDRLVGELFF. The V gene is TRBV6-1, the J gene TRBJ2-2, with D perhaps TRBD1 (6 bases). The V end was cut by 7 bases, the J end by 7 bases, with 16 bases between. Germline assignment: CDR1 MNHNS and CDR2 SASEGT. There are 14 residues in the CDR3.

This clonotype was observed a few times. Mismatch with germline at one junction end may stem from a read error. J is TRBJ2-7 and V is TRBV7-9, with 8 bases aligning to TRBD1. There are 15 residues in the CDR3. Germline V gene sequence: CDR1 SEHNR, CDR2 FQNEAQ (reference sequence). CDR3 sequence (DNA): TGTGCCAGCAGTTTAGGGACAGGCCTTTCCTACGAGCAGTACTTC. Its protein is CASSLGTGLSYEQYF. Full variable domain (missing parts from reference TRBV7-9 and TRBJ2-7): DTGVSQNPRHKITKRGQNVTFRCDPISEHNRLYWYRQTLGQGPEFLTYFQNEAQLEKSRLLSDRFSAERPKGSFSTLEIQRTEQGDSAMYLCASSLGTGLSYEQYFGPGTRLTVT.

This rearrangement joins TRBV18 to TRBJ1-1, with 8 bases matching TRBD1. The V gene's germline CDR1 is KGHSH and CDR2 LQKENI. CDR3 size: 14 residues. J lost 7 bases, V lost 3 bases, and 7 bases had no gene match. CDR3 coding DNA: TGTGCCAGCTCACCCTCCGGGACAGGTAATGAAGCTTTCTTT. It specifies CASSPSGTGNEAFF.

This clonotype was seen a few times. The chain has TRBV7-2 and TRBJ1-2; 8 nucleotides line up with TRBD1. Per germline, CDR1 SGHTA and CDR2 FQGNSA. V was clipped by 5 bases and J by 5 bases; unmatched bases: 10. This CDR3 is 15 amino acids long. In DNA, the CDR3 is TGTGCCAGCAGCGTAACGGCCAGGGGGCGGTATGGCTACACCTTC. It yields the protein CASSVTARGRYGYTF.

This clonotype has at least ten counts. The CDR3 DNA reads as TGTGCCAGCAGAACGGACGCCGGGGAGGAAAAACTGTTTTTT. Residues: CASRTDAGEEKLFF. This chain joins TRBV6-5 and TRBJ1-4; D gene ambiguous. V was shortened by 6 bases and J by 8 bases, with 16 bases between the two germline ends. The length of the CDR3 is 14 residues. The germline V gene has CDR1 MNHEY and CDR2 SVGAGI.

This clonotype was detected many times. Its ends do not fully match the called genes, so a read error is possible. The genes are TRBV28 and TRBJ2-1; 10 nucleotides agree with TRBD2. Germline loops: CDR1 MDHEN, CDR2 SYDVKM. CDR3 length: 13 residues. CDR3 in amino acids: CASRTGTSEVRLF. The CDR3 region has the DNA TGTGCCAGCAGGACCGGGACTAGCGAGGTCAGGCTCTTC.

As concerns this clonotype: This CDR3 is missing its conserved last phenylalanine or tryptophan, likely due to a read error. The rearrangement joins TRBV7-9 to TRBJ2-2; 14 positions agree with TRBD2. The CDR3 is made up of 18 amino acids. Unmatched junction bases numbered 7, after V lost 5 bases and J lost 2 bases. The V gene's germline CDR1 is SEHNR and CDR2 FQNEAQ (reference sequence). The CDR3 DNA is TGTGCCAGCAGCCATTGGACTAGCGGGGGGTCAAACACCGGGGAGCTGTTTATT. Translated: CASSHWTSGGSNTGELFI.